This T cell receptor beta chain was sequenced during a study of blood T cells in healthy people across ages. PCR was performed a second time for roughly 7 to 12 cycles using a sample-barcoded 5' primer and a J-beta primer mix. One entry per CDR3 protein, called by TCRdb with MiXCR from the 5' RACE reads. In the table there are 700,000 to 900,000 distinct CDR3 sequences, roughly 25% of which are singletons. The length of the CDR3 is 14 residues. Per the germline V gene, CDR1 is MNHEY and CDR2 is SMNVEV (reference sequence). The V end lost 2 bases, the J end lost 4 bases, and 8 bases lay between the germline ends. A further study also used this sample, focusing on T cells of mothers and their children.

The TCR originated in a boy aged 5 to 17 in good health. The J gene is TRBJ2-2, the V gene TRBV27; no firm D call. The specimen sequenced was blood. The CDR3 bases are TGTGCCAGCAGTTTACGGCTACCCACCGGGGAGCTGTTTTTT. Translating gives CASSLRLPTGELFF.